What follows are 19 T cell receptor beta chains derived from one specimen sequenced in a study of CD8+ T cells in alopecia areata. This sample's treatment: oral pan-JAK inhibitor, 5-10 mg twice daily. Extracted from the samples, RNA was reverse transcribed into cDNA to serve as the sequencing template. Libraries were prepared by immunoSEQ multiplex PCR; TCRdb keeps only in-frame clonotypes and omits some of them. The table lists 150,000 to 200,000 clones, 60% of them singletons. The sample consisted of CD4+ T cells sorted from blood, taken at week 24, from a patient treated with tofacitinib. The receptors here all came from a human donor with alopecia areata.

The chain links TRBV9 to TRBJ1-5; possibly TRBD1 for D (5 bases). The V end lost 4 bases, the J end lost 3 bases, and 17 bases lay between the germline ends. This CDR3 is built from 16 residues. Germline assignment: CDR1 SGDLS and CDR2 YYNGEE. The CDR3 region has the DNA TGTGCCAGCAGCCAAACCCCGGGGGACCCCAATCAGCCCCAGCATTTT. Protein product: CASSQTPGDPNQPQHF. Together with reference TRBV9 and TRBJ1-5, the CDR3 gives the full variable domain: DSGVTQTPKHLITATGQRVTLRCSPRSGDLSVYWYQQSLDQGLQFLIQYYNGEERAKGNILERFSAQQFPDLHSELNLSSLELGDSALYFCASSQTPGDPNQPQHFGDGTRLSIL.

V gene TRBV9 combines with J gene TRBJ1-1; 8 bases fit TRBD1. Trimming removed 3 bases from V and 4 bases from J; junction bases left unmatched: 5. CDR3 length: 14 residues. From germline, CDR1 is SGDLS and CDR2 YYNGEE. CDR3 nucleotides: TGTGCCAGCAGCGGAGGACAGGGTGGCACTGAAGCTTTCTTT. This encodes CASSGGQGGTEAFF.

The chain is built from TRBV6-5 and TRBJ2-2; unclear D gene. Trimming removed 5 bases from V and 0 bases from J, with 1 base in between. Germline CDR1 reads MNHEY; CDR2 reads SVGAGI. The CDR3 length is 12 residues. The CDR3 sequence: CASSTNTGELFF. DNA for the CDR3: TGTGCCAGCAGTACGAACACCGGGGAGCTGTTTTTT.

V usage is TRBV27 and J usage is TRBJ1-4; D not certain. The CDR3 covers 12 residues. Germline V lookup: CDR1 MNHEY, CDR2 SMNVEV (reference sequence). V was clipped by 6 bases and J by 8 bases, with 10 bases between them. The chain's CDR3 is CASRDSKEKLFF. In nucleotides, the CDR3 is TGTGCCAGCAGGGATTCAAAGGAAAAACTGTTTTTT.

CDR3 protein: CASSPRLAGNNEQFF. The CDR3 coding sequence is TGTGCCAGCAGCCCGCGACTAGCGGGGAACAATGAGCAGTTCTTC. This chain connects TRBV7-2 to TRBJ2-1; 11 bases match TRBD2. Trimming at V came to 5 bases and at J to 5 bases, leaving 5 bases not matched to a gene. Per the germline V gene, CDR1 is SGHTA and CDR2 is FQGNSA. The CDR3 spans 15 residues.

This clone was detected once. The V and J genes are TRBV15 and TRBJ2-2; possible D gene TRBD1, 5 bases. Trimming left V 1 base short and J 3 bases short, with 6 bases between. This CDR3 spans 14 amino acids. The germline V gene has CDR1 LNHNV and CDR2 YYDKDF (reference sequence). The CDR3 sequence: CATSRVGDTGELFF. CDR3 nucleotide sequence: TGTGCCACCAGCAGAGTAGGGGACACCGGGGAGCTGTTTTTT.

This clone was seen more than once but under ten times. The chain joins TRBV2 to TRBJ2-1, with D possibly TRBD1 on 6 matching bases. The V and J ends lost 6 bases and 6 bases respectively, with 12 bases between them. The CDR3 sequence is 13 residues long. Germline loops: CDR1 SNHLY, CDR2 FYNNEI. The CDR3 nucleotides are TGTGCCAGCAGCCCGAGGGACACCAATGAGCAGTTCTTC. Its translation is CASSPRDTNEQFF.

The chain recombines TRBV19 with TRBJ1-1; D not certain. V was pared by 3 bases and J by 1 base, with 9 bases between. Germline V gene data show CDR1 as LNHDA and CDR2 as SQIVND (reference sequence). The CDR3 covers 14 residues. The CDR3: CASSIGRQNTEAFF. The CDR3 coding sequence is TGTGCCAGTAGTATCGGCAGGCAGAACACTGAAGCTTTCTTT.

This clone has only a few counts. The same CDR3 is also encoded by other DNA sequences in this sample. This rearrangement joins TRBV11-2 to TRBJ1-1; a possible D gene is TRBD1 (5 bases). The CDR3 totals 14 residues. The V gene lost 1 base and the J gene lost 1 base, with 7 bases spanning the gap. Germline V gene lookup returns CDR1 SGHAT and CDR2 FQNNGV. The CDR3 bases are TGTGCCAGCAGCTTAGTTGGGGGGAACACTGAAGCTTTCTTT. Its protein is CASSLVGGNTEAFF. Drawing the rest from reference TRBV11-2 and TRBJ1-1, the complete variable domain is EAGVAQSPRYKIIEKRQSVAFWCNPISGHATLYWYQQILGQGPKLLIQFQNNGVVDDSQLPKDRFSAERLKGVDSTLKIQPAKLEDSAVYLCASSLVGGNTEAFFGQGTRLTVV.

The chain uses TRBV19 and TRBJ2-7, with D perhaps given as TRBD1 or TRBD2 (5 bases each). This CDR3 contains 14 residues. Germline V CDR1 and CDR2: LNHDA, SQIVND (reference sequence). Trimming cost V 1 base and J 2 bases, with 9 bases left between them. The CDR3 DNA reads as TGTGCCAGTAGTATAGGACGGGGCACCTACGAGCAGTACTTC. This translates into CASSIGRGTYEQYF.

This sequence joins TRBV15 and TRBJ2-7; the match to TRBD2 covers 8 bases. The V and J ends lost 8 bases and 2 bases, in that order; junction bases with no gene match: 8. Per germline, CDR1 LNHNV and CDR2 YYDKDF (reference sequence). The length of the CDR3 is 14 residues. CDR3 residues: CATSEAGGAYEQYF. CDR3 in DNA: TGTGCCACCTCTGAGGCGGGGGGTGCCTACGAGCAGTACTTC.

This clone was picked up a small number of times. The chain's CDR3 is CASWAGPNSPLHF. DNA of the CDR3: TGTGCCAGCTGGGCGGGCCCGAATTCACCCCTCCACTTT. The rearrangement uses TRBV25-1 and TRBJ1-6; unclear D gene. Germline V gene data show CDR1 as MGHDK and CDR2 as SYGVNS. V lost 8 bases and J 7 bases, leaving 12 bases between the germline ends. This CDR3 comprises 13 residues.

The V and J genes are TRBV6-5 and TRBJ2-3; 8 positions agree with TRBD2. CDR1 and CDR2 (germline): MNHEY, SVGAGI. The CDR3 is 13 amino acids. J gave up 8 bases and V 5 bases, and 6 bases lay outside the gene matches. The CDR3 DNA reads TGTGCCAGCAGTCGGGGACTAGATGGTACGCAGTATTTT. This translates into CASSRGLDGTQYF.

The V and J genes are TRBV29-1 and TRBJ1-1; D is ambiguous. Trimming stripped 4 bases from V and 8 bases from J, with 8 bases between. Germline loops: CDR1 SQVTM, CDR2 ANQGSEA. The CDR3 runs 10 residues. CDR3: CSVVVLEAFF. The CDR3 bases are TGCAGCGTTGTAGTGCTGGAAGCTTTCTTT.

The V call is TRBV25-1, the J call TRBJ2-3; D may match TRBD1 or TRBD2 (5 bases each). V lost 1 base and J lost 14, with 13 bases in between. Germline V gene lookup returns CDR1 MGHDK and CDR2 SYGVNS. The CDR3 loop spans 12 amino acids. The CDR3 nucleotides read TGTGCCAGCAGTGAATCTGGGACCGTGACGTATTTT. Translating gives CASSESGTVTYF. The full variable domain, with the rest looked up from reference TRBV25-1 and TRBJ2-3, is EADIYQTPRYLVIGTGKKITLECSQTMGHDKMYWYQQDPGMELHLIHYSYGVNSTEKGDLSSESTVSRIRTEHFPLTLESARPSHTSQYLCASSESGTVTYFGPGTRLTVL.

The gene calls are TRBV7-8 and TRBJ1-6; D perhaps matches TRBD1 (6 bases). The CDR3 has 13 amino acids. The V and J ends lost 5 bases and 9 bases respectively, with 11 bases between them. CDR1 SGHVS and CDR2 FQNEAQ come from the germline V gene. The CDR3 region has the DNA TGTGCCAGCAGCCAAGACAGGATTTCACCCCTCCACTTT. Translation gives CASSQDRISPLHF. The variable domain in full, completed from reference TRBV7-8 and TRBJ1-6, reads GAGVSQSPRYKVAKRGQDVALRCDPISGHVSLFWYQQALGQGPEFLTYFQNEAQLDKSGLPSDRFFAERPEGSVSTLKIQRTQQEDSAVYLCASSQDRISPLHFGNGTRLTVT.

This rearrangement joins TRBV27 to TRBJ1-2, with 10 bases matching TRBD1. There are 15 residues in the CDR3. CDR1 is MNHEY and CDR2 is SMNVEV in the germline V gene (reference sequence). Germline trimming cut 5 bases from V and 8 bases from J; bases unmatched to any gene: 11. The DNA for the CDR3 is TGTGCCAGCAGTGGGTTGGGACAGGGGCCCATGGGCTACACCTTC. Protein sequence: CASSGLGQGPMGYTF.

The table lists this clone with a few counts. This rearrangement joins TRBV30 to TRBJ1-5, with TRBD1 as a possible D gene (5 bases). The germline V and J ends were trimmed by 2 bases and 0 bases, with 8 bases remaining between them. The V gene's germline CDR1 is GTSNPN and CDR2 SVGIG (reference sequence). The CDR3 runs 14 residues. The CDR3 spells CAWSHGGSNQPQHF. In DNA, the CDR3 is TGTGCCTGGAGTCACGGGGGTAGCAATCAGCCCCAGCATTTT.

The chain carries TRBV15 and TRBJ2-7; 8 positions match TRBD2. V dropped 1 base and J dropped 4; count of bases not matched to a gene: 9. Germline-derived CDR1 and CDR2 are LNHNV and YYDKDF (reference sequence). This CDR3 is 16 amino acids long. CDR3 coding DNA: TGTGCCACCAGCAGAGGCAGCGGGGGAGGGCGATACGAGCAGTACTTC. It is translated as CATSRGSGGGRYEQYF.